A selection of T cell receptor beta chains follows, all from one sample in a study of blood T cell repertoires in COVID-19. The repertoire was sequenced with immunoSEQ multiplex PCR; TCRdb's copy has only in-frame clones and lacks some. The sample contains some 120,000 clones, just under 80% of which appear only once. Material: peripheral blood. The receptors were gathered from a human donor in a cohort sampled during active COVID-19. Each CDR3 is given with its conserved first and last residue. Each record gives: D gene, clone size, J gene, V gene, CDR3 DNA, CDR3 protein. The D gene is left open where the match is weak. Size values are once, few and many counts, or a class for expanded clones, and some rows have none.

.	few	TRBJ1-2	TRBV28	TGTGCCAGCAGTTTTAGAGGGTTGGGACTTAACTATGGCTACACCTTC	CASSFRGLGLNYGYTF
TRBD1	.	TRBJ2-2	TRBV18	TGTGCCAGCTCACCACCGTCGGGCAGGGGGCGCGTGGAGCTGTTTTTT	CASSPPSGRGRVELFF
.	.	TRBJ2-7	TRBV7-9	TGTGCCAGCAGCTTAATACAAACGGGATACGAGCAGTACTTC	CASSLIQTGYEQYF
.	.	TRBJ2-2	TRBV2	TGTGCCAGCAGTGAATTTCGCGAAACCGGGGAGCTGTTTTTT	CASSEFRETGELFF
TRBD1	.	TRBJ1-5	TRBV10-3	TGTGCCACCGGGGACAGAACCAATCAGCCCCAGCATTTT	CATGDRTNQPQHF
TRBD1	once	TRBJ1-4	TRBV5-1	TGCGCCAGCAGCAGTGGACAGGGGGGGACCAGTAATGAAAAACTGTTTTTT	CASSSGQGGTSNEKLFF
.	.	TRBJ2-5	TRBV7-3	TGTGCCAGCAGCCCAAAGGGGCGGATCGAGGCCCAAGAGACCCAGTACTTC	CASSPKGRIEAQETQYF
.	.	TRBJ2-1	TRBV7-2	TGTGCCAGCAGCATCGGGGACATTTCCTACAATGAGCAGTTCTTC	CASSIGDISYNEQFF
.	.	TRBJ1-1	TRBV30	TGTGCCTGGAACCCTACAGGCGGTGAAGCTTTCTTT	CAWNPTGGEAFF
TRBD1	.	TRBJ2-7	TRBV30	TGTGCCTGGAGTGTAGGGGGCGATCAGTACTTC	CAWSVGGDQYF
TRBD1	.	TRBJ2-5	TRBV12-3/TRBV12-4	TGTGCCAGCAGTTCGGACAGGGTACAGACCCAGTACTTC	CASSSDRVQTQYF
TRBD2	.	TRBJ2-1	TRBV7-2	TGTGCCAGCAGCCCGGGACTAGCGGGACTCAATGAGCAGTTCTTC	CASSPGLAGLNEQFF
.	few	TRBJ1-6	TRBV28	TGTGCCACCAACGGAGGAGACTCTAGCTCCTATAATTCACCCCTCCACTTT	CATNGGDSSSYNSPLHF
TRBD1	few	TRBJ1-1	TRBV4-1	TGCGCCAGCAGCCAGCCGGGACAGCCCTTCCGGGACACTGAAGCTTTCTTT	CASSQPGQPFRDTEAFF
.	.	TRBJ2-1	TRBV10-3	TGTGCCATCAGTGGGGGAGAAGATGAGCAGTTCTTC	CAISGGEDEQFF
.	few	TRBJ2-2	TRBV7-7	TGTGCCAGCAGCTTAGTTGGGCTCACCGGGGAGCTGTTTTTT	CASSLVGLTGELFF
.	.	TRBJ2-1	TRBV5-1	TGCGCCAGCAGCTCAGGCCGTGGGGAGCAGTTCTTC	CASSSGRGEQFF
TRBD1	.	TRBJ1-2	TRBV3-1/TRBV3-2	TGTGCCAGCAGCCAAGGACAGGGTGCCTATGGCTACACCTTC	CASSQGQGAYGYTF
TRBD2	.	TRBJ2-3	TRBV7-8	TGTGCCAGCAGCTTAGCGCGTATGGTCCAGCGGGAGGGCCGCGCAGGTACGCAGTATTTT	CASSLARMVQREGRAGTQYF
.	few	TRBJ2-5	TRBV2	TGTGCCAGCAGCCAGGGACAAGAGACCCAGTACTTC	CASSQGQETQYF
.	.	TRBJ1-2	TRBV6-5	TGTGCCAGCAGCTTCAGGCCCAACTATGGCTACACCTTC	CASSFRPNYGYTF
.	once	TRBJ2-3	TRBV28	TGTGCCAGCAGTCCACACGCTGGGGCCACAGATACGCAGTATTTT	CASSPHAGATDTQYF
.	.	TRBJ2-7	TRBV6-5	TGTGCCAGCAGTAGCTCCCCACAGGGAATCCTGTACTTC	CASSSSPQGILYF
TRBD1	.	TRBJ1-1	TRBV4-2	TGTGCCAGCAGCCAAGAGGTCCAGGGGGCGCGCTCTGAAGCTTTCTTT	CASSQEVQGARSEAFF
.	.	TRBJ1-1	TRBV19	TGTGCCAGTAGTATATTTCCGGGGGTGAACACTGAAGCTTTCTTT	CASSIFPGVNTEAFF
TRBD1	.	TRBJ1-1	TRBV18	TGTGCCAGCTCACCACGTGTGGGACAGGGGGCAGAGGAGGCTTTCTTT	CASSPRVGQGAEEAFF
TRBD2	.	TRBJ2-5	TRBV27	TGTGCCGCAGCCAGAGTAGCGGGGGCACAAGAGACCCAGTACTTC	CAAARVAGAQETQYF
TRBD1	.	TRBJ2-5	TRBV24-1	TGTGCCACAGCAGAGGGGGCGCGGGAGACCCAGTACTTC	CATAEGARETQYF
.	.	TRBJ2-7	TRBV11-3	TGTGCCAGCAGCCGGCAGCGGGTGCAGGGAAACGAGCAGTACTTC	CASSRQRVQGNEQYF
TRBD2	.	TRBJ2-5	TRBV12-5	TGTGCTAGTGGTCAGGGACTAGCGGGGGTACAAGAGACCCAGTACTTC	CASGQGLAGVQETQYF
TRBD1	few	TRBJ1-3	TRBV7-8	TGTGCCAGCAGCTCCAAGGAGGGGGCCTCTGGAAACACCATATATTTT	CASSSKEGASGNTIYF
.	.	TRBJ1-1	TRBV13	TGTGCCAGCAGCTCGTCTGGGGACACCTACACTGAAGCTTTCTTT	CASSSSGDTYTEAFF
TRBD2	.	TRBJ2-5	TRBV27	TGTGGAACGGCCCTTAAGGCGGGAGTATCAGAGACCCAGTACTTC	CGTALKAGVSETQYF
TRBD2	.	TRBJ2-6	TRBV7-9	TGTGCCGGCACGGGGGGGAGCTCTGGGGCCAACGTCCTGACTTTC	CAGTGGSSGANVLTF
.	.	TRBJ2-1	TRBV5-6	TGTGCCAGCAGCTATCCAACGGGTGTCAATGAGCAGTTCTTC	CASSYPTGVNEQFF
TRBD1	few	TRBJ2-5	TRBV5-4	TGTGCCAGCAGCTACCGGTGGGGACAGGGGGTGGAGACCCAGTACTTC	CASSYRWGQGVETQYF
TRBD1	few	TRBJ2-7	TRBV28	TGTGCCGGGGAGGATGGACAGGGGACGAAGCAGTACTTC	CAGEDGQGTKQYF
.	.	TRBJ2-7	TRBV3-1/TRBV3-2	TGTGCCAGCAGCCACGGACATGCGGGGTCCTCCTACGAGCAGTACTTC	CASSHGHAGSSYEQYF
TRBD1	.	TRBJ2-7	TRBV7-6	TGTGCCAGCAGCTTAGAACCCTCAGGGACAGTAGTTTACGAGCAGTACTTC	CASSLEPSGTVVYEQYF
.	.	TRBJ2-3	TRBV7-9	TGTGCCAGCAGCCCGGTGGGACTCACAGATACGCAGTATTTT	CASSPVGLTDTQYF